The 16 T cell receptor beta chains presented below share a single source sample, sequenced in a study of blood T cells in healthy people across ages. The use of a sample-barcoded 5' primer and a J-beta primer mix characterized a second PCR of roughly 6 to 11 cycles. Each CDR3 protein is one row after TCRdb ran MiXCR on the 5' RACE reads. The table lists 700,000 to 900,000 distinct CDR3 sequences, 40% to 65% of them singletons. Sequenced input: blood. All receptors come from a man older than 75 in good health.

This clonotype appeared a few times. The chain has TRBV3-1 and TRBJ2-5, with 7 bases lining up with TRBD1. V shed 4 bases, J shed 4 bases, and the junction held 6 bases outside the gene matches. The CDR3 spans 14 residues. Germline lookup yields CDR1 LGHDT and CDR2 YNNKEL (reference sequence). CDR3 protein: CASSRRQGRETQYF. The CDR3 bases are TGTGCCAGCAGCCGACGACAGGGTCGAGAGACCCAGTACTTC.

The chain has TRBV20-1 and TRBJ2-4, with 12 positions matching TRBD2. V lost 1 base, J lost 2 bases, and 3 bases stayed unmatched. This CDR3 is built from 16 residues. The V gene's germline CDR1 is DFQATT and CDR2 SNEGSKA (reference sequence). This CDR3 reads CSARAGLAGSKNIQYF. The CDR3 DNA follows: TGCAGTGCTAGAGCGGGACTAGCGGGCTCCAAAAACATTCAGTACTTC.

This clonotype was recorded a few times. This rearrangement joins TRBV5-1 to TRBJ2-4; 8 bases agree with TRBD1. V trimming: 4 bases; J trimming: 7 bases; junction bases outside the gene matches: 10. Germline loops: CDR1 SGHRS, CDR2 YFSETQ. The CDR3 is 15 residues long. This chain's CDR3 is CASSLAGGQGNIQYF. In DNA, the CDR3 is TGCGCCAGCAGCCTTGCAGGGGGCCAAGGGAACATTCAGTACTTC.

The chain combines TRBV6-5 with TRBJ2-4, with 7 bases matching TRBD2. Germline values: CDR1 MNHEY, CDR2 SVGAGI. CDR3 size: 13 residues. J lost 8 bases, V lost 6 bases, and 7 bases had no gene match. The CDR3 coding sequence is TGTGCCAGCAGCAGAGGACTAGTCGACATTCAGTACTTC. Amino acid sequence: CASSRGLVDIQYF.

The chain uses TRBV4-2 and TRBJ2-5; TRBD2 is a possible D gene (6 bases). The better agreement between TRBJ2-7 and the DNA end casts doubt on the J call. The CDR3 covers 17 residues. CDR1 and CDR2 (germline): LGHNA, YNFKEQ. This CDR3 is CASSQENSGGRFYEQYF. DNA for the CDR3: TGTGCCAGCAGCCAAGAAAATAGCGGAGGAAGGTTCTACGAGCAGTACTTC.

This clonotype was found a few times. CDR3 sequence reads: CASSFDRVDQPQHF. CDR3 bases: TGTGCCAGCAGCTTCGACAGGGTCGATCAGCCCCAGCATTTT. The chain couples TRBV7-2 to TRBJ1-5; TRBD1 matches 7 bases. CDR3 size: 14 residues. J was trimmed by 5 bases and V by 3 bases; bases with no gene match: 4. CDR1 and CDR2 (germline): SGHTA, FQGNSA.

The chain employs TRBV5-1 and TRBJ1-2, with D possibly being TRBD1 (6 bases). Germline assignment: CDR1 SGHRS and CDR2 YFSETQ. V dropped 4 bases and J dropped 4 bases, with 17 bases sitting between them. This CDR3 has 15 amino acids. The CDR3 loop reads CASSGGQAAFYGYTF. The CDR3 nucleotides are TGCGCCAGCAGCGGGGGGCAAGCCGCATTCTATGGCTACACCTTC.

The chain uses TRBV24-1 and TRBJ2-1; D may be TRBD2 (6 bases). The J call is in doubt because the DNA end fits TRBJ2-7 better. The CDR3 loop spans 13 amino acids. The germline V gene encodes CDR1 KGHDR and CDR2 SFDVKD. DNA for the CDR3: TGTGCCACCAGTGACCAGGGAGGTGATGAGCAGTACTTC. Residues: CATSDQGGDEQYF.

The CDR3 loop reads CASRRSGSHEQYF. CDR3 in DNA: TGTGCCAGCAGACGGTCGGGGAGCCACGAGCAGTACTTC. V is TRBV12-3 or TRBV12-4 and J is TRBJ2-5, with D maybe TRBD2 (5 bases). The better agreement between TRBJ2-7 and the DNA end casts doubt on the J call. The CDR3 contains 13 residues.

The chain couples TRBV25-1 to TRBJ1-2; D may be TRBD1 (6 bases). Looked up from germline, CDR1 is MGHDK and CDR2 is SYGVNS. This CDR3 spans 14 amino acids. Trimming shortened V by 4 bases and J by 7 bases, and 16 bases separated the two germline ends. Here the CDR3 DNA reads TGTGCCAGCAGTGGGTCGACAGGACGTCCTGGCTACACCTTC. Amino acid sequence: CASSGSTGRPGYTF.

J is TRBJ2-2 and V is TRBV25-1; D unresolved. V was pared by 7 bases and J by 10 bases, with 10 bases between. There are 11 residues in the CDR3. CDR1 and CDR2 from the germline V gene are MGHDK and SYGVNS. This CDR3 reads CASIGNMELFF. CDR3 DNA: TGTGCCAGCATCGGAAACATGGAGCTGTTTTTT.

In this sample, this clonotype turned up a few times. This chain uses TRBV29-1 with TRBJ1-5, with 12 bases fitting TRBD1. The CDR3 is 14 amino acids. V gave up 6 bases and J gave up 5 bases; unmatched junction bases: 5. The germline gives CDR1 SQVTM, CDR2 ANQGSEA. CDR3 coding DNA: TGCAGCGTGCGGGACAGGGGGCTCCATCAGCCCCAGCATTTT. Protein sequence: CSVRDRGLHQPQHF.

This clonotype has a handful of counts. The genes are TRBV29-1 and TRBJ2-3; D is uncertain. The V gene's germline CDR1 is SQVTM and CDR2 ANQGSEA. The CDR3 spans 14 residues. Trimming stripped 1 base from V and 3 bases from J, with 11 bases between. The CDR3 is CSVEGILWTDTQYF. The CDR3 nucleotides read TGCAGCGTTGAAGGGATATTATGGACAGATACGCAGTATTTT.

This clonotype was counted between two and nine times. The rearrangement joins TRBV7-2 to TRBJ2-7, with 7 bases that match TRBD1. Trimming took 1 base from V and 4 from J; bases not matched to a gene: 7. This CDR3 spans 15 amino acids. Germline CDR1 reads SGHTA; CDR2 reads FQGNSA. CDR3 amino acids: CASSLGQGITYEQYF. CDR3 in DNA: TGTGCCAGCAGCTTAGGACAGGGAATCACGTACGAGCAGTACTTC.

This clonotype was seen a few times. CDR3 sequence (DNA): TGTGCCAGCAGCCTACGAGTGGCAGATACGCAGTATTTT. It translates to CASSLRVADTQYF. The chain couples TRBV9 to TRBJ2-3, with D unclear. The CDR3 runs 13 residues. V was trimmed by 4 bases and J by 4 bases, leaving 10 bases between them. Germline V gene sequence: CDR1 SGDLS, CDR2 YYNGEE.

The rearrangement joins TRBV5-1 to TRBJ2-3; D is undetermined. V lost 4 bases and J lost 0, with 15 bases in between. The germline V gene has CDR1 SGHRS and CDR2 YFSETQ. This CDR3 is built from 16 residues. CDR3 in amino acids: CASSPGSHASTDTQYF. The CDR3 DNA sequence: TGCGCCAGCAGCCCCGGGTCACACGCTAGCACAGATACGCAGTATTTT.